This is a list of T cell receptor beta chains from one sample in a study of T cells in tumors after PD-1 blockade. Assay used: immunoSEQ multiplex PCR; TCRdb lists only in-frame clones, some missing. The sample yields about 25,000 clones, 65% to 85% seen once. The specimen was PBMCs, collected after anti-PD-1 treatment. These receptor sequences come from a human donor with basal cell carcinoma. CDR3s include the opening cysteine and the closing phenylalanine or tryptophan. D genes are given only for firm matches. Only part of the rows carry a size: once, few, many, or a class if the clone is expanded.

J: TRBJ2-1; D: TRBD2; size: .; V: TRBV27; DNA: TGTGCCAGCTCTTGGCTAGCGGGGCCTGAGCAGTTCTTC; CDR3: CASSWLAGPEQFF
J: TRBJ2-1; D: .; size: .; V: TRBV5-8; DNA: TGTGCCAGCAGCCTGGACTGGGATGAGCAGTTCTTC; CDR3: CASSLDWDEQFF
J: TRBJ2-3; D: .; size: .; V: TRBV7-9; DNA: TGTGCCAGCAGCTTAAGTCAGAGTACGCAGTATTTT; CDR3: CASSLSQSTQYF
J: TRBJ1-1; D: TRBD1; size: few; V: TRBV30; DNA: TGTGCCGGGGACGGGACAGGGCACACTGAAGCTTTCTTT; CDR3: CAGDGTGHTEAFF
J: TRBJ2-2; D: .; size: .; V: TRBV7-2; DNA: TGTGCCAGCAGCTTAGGCCCGGGGGAGGCCGGGGAGCTGTTTTTT; CDR3: CASSLGPGEAGELFF
J: TRBJ2-2; D: .; size: .; V: TRBV3-1/TRBV3-2; DNA: TGTGCCAGCAGCCAAAGGGGAGCCGGGGAGCTGTTTTTT; CDR3: CASSQRGAGELFF
J: TRBJ2-1; D: TRBD2; size: .; V: TRBV4-2; DNA: TGTGCCAGCAGCCAACTAGCGGTGGGCTACAATGAGCAGTTCTTC; CDR3: CASSQLAVGYNEQFF
J: TRBJ2-5; D: .; size: .; V: TRBV15; DNA: TGTGCCACCAGCAGAGCCTCTGGGGGAGGAGAGACCCAGTACTTC; CDR3: CATSRASGGGETQYF
J: TRBJ2-3; D: .; size: .; V: TRBV2; DNA: TGTGCCAGCAGGGACAGTGTTAGCACAGATACGCAGTATTTT; CDR3: CASRDSVSTDTQYF
J: TRBJ2-7; D: TRBD1; size: .; V: TRBV18; DNA: TGTGCCAGCTCAGAACATGAGGGACAGCTATACGAGCAGTACTTC; CDR3: CASSEHEGQLYEQYF
J: TRBJ1-1; D: TRBD1; size: .; V: TRBV15; DNA: TGTGCCACCAGCAGAGATGACAGGGCCCGGGGTATGAACACTGAAGCTTTCTTT; CDR3: CATSRDDRARGMNTEAFF
J: TRBJ2-7; D: TRBD1; size: .; V: TRBV29-1; DNA: TGCAGCGTTGAAGAGTCCGGGACAGGGGGGTTTTACGAGCAGTACTTC; CDR3: CSVEESGTGGFYEQYF
J: TRBJ2-1; D: TRBD2; size: .; V: TRBV9; DNA: TGTGCCAGCAGCTACGTAGCGGGGGGGTACAATGAGCAGTTCTTC; CDR3: CASSYVAGGYNEQFF
J: TRBJ1-6; D: .; size: .; V: TRBV19; DNA: TGTGCCAGTACCCCCGGAGTGTATAATTCACCCCTCCACTTT; CDR3: CASTPGVYNSPLHF
J: TRBJ2-2; D: .; size: .; V: TRBV7-3; DNA: TGTGCCAGCAGCTACCTCGCCGGGGAGCTGTTTTTT; CDR3: CASSYLAGELFF
J: TRBJ2-5; D: TRBD1; size: once; V: TRBV5-1; DNA: TGCGCCAGCAGCTCTACAGGGGAAGAGACCCAGTACTTC; CDR3: CASSSTGEETQYF
J: TRBJ1-1; D: TRBD1; size: .; V: TRBV18; DNA: TGTGCCAGCTCACCCAAGCCCTCTAGGGGGCACACTGAAGCTTTCTTT; CDR3: CASSPKPSRGHTEAFF
J: TRBJ2-5; D: TRBD1; size: .; V: TRBV3-1/TRBV3-2; DNA: TGTGCCAGCAGCCGGACAGGGGTTAGGTTCTACCAAGAGACCCAGTACTTC; CDR3: CASSRTGVRFYQETQYF
J: TRBJ2-5; D: TRBD1; size: .; V: TRBV6-1; DNA: TGTGCCAGCAGTGAAGCGACAGGGAATCAAGAGACCCAGTACTTC; CDR3: CASSEATGNQETQYF
J: TRBJ1-2; D: .; size: .; V: TRBV5-1; DNA: TGCGCCAGCAGCCCAACCTCTTTTAACTATGGCTACACCTTC; CDR3: CASSPTSFNYGYTF
J: TRBJ2-2; D: TRBD1; size: .; V: TRBV5-1; DNA: TGCGCCAGCAGCCCAGGGACAGGGAAGGAGCTGTTTTTT; CDR3: CASSPGTGKELFF
J: TRBJ1-4; D: .; size: .; V: TRBV7-9; DNA: TGTGCCAGCAGAGTAGAGTCGGAAAAACTGTTTTTT; CDR3: CASRVESEKLFF
J: TRBJ1-3; D: .; size: once; V: TRBV2; DNA: TGTGCCAGCAATTCAGGCTCTGGAAACACCATATATTTT; CDR3: CASNSGSGNTIYF
J: TRBJ2-7; D: TRBD2; size: once; V: TRBV2; DNA: TGTGCCAGCAAAACACTAGCGGGGGGAGTCCCACCCTACGAGCAGTACTTC; CDR3: CASKTLAGGVPPYEQYF
J: TRBJ2-5; D: TRBD2; size: .; V: TRBV5-1; DNA: TGCGCCAGCAGCTTACTAGCGGGGGAGGAGACCCAGTACTTC; CDR3: CASSLLAGEETQYF
J: TRBJ1-2; D: TRBD1; size: .; V: TRBV19; DNA: TGTGCCAGTACCCCTACAGGGGCGATTGGCTACACCTTC; CDR3: CASTPTGAIGYTF
J: TRBJ1-2; D: .; size: once; V: TRBV15; DNA: TGTGCCACCAGCAGAGAGGTGGGAACAGGGAAGAACTATGGCTACACCTTC; CDR3: CATSREVGTGKNYGYTF